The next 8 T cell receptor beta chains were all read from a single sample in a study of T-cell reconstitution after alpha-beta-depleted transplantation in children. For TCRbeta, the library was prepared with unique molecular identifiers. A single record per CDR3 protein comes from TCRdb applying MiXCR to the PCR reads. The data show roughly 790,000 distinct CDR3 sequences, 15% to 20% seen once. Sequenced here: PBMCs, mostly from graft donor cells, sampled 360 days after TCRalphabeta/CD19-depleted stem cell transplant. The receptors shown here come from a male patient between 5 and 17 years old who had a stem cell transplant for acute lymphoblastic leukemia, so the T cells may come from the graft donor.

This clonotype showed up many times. The CDR3 protein is CASSYRDSGELFF. Written as DNA, the CDR3 is TGTGCCAGCAGTTACAGGGACAGCGGGGAGCTGTTTTTT. The chain combines TRBV6-5 with TRBJ2-2; 7 nucleotides align to TRBD1. The CDR3 contains 13 residues. Germline V gene sequence: CDR1 MNHEY, CDR2 SVGAGI. The ends lost 2 bases at V and 7 bases at J; junction bases unmatched: 1.

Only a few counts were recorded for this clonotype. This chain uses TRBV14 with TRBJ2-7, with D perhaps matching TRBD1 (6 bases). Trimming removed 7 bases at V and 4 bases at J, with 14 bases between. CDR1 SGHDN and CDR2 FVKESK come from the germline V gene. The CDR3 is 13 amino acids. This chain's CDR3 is CASKPGTSYEQYF. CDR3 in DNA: TGTGCCAGCAAGCCCGGGACAAGTTACGAGCAGTACTTC.

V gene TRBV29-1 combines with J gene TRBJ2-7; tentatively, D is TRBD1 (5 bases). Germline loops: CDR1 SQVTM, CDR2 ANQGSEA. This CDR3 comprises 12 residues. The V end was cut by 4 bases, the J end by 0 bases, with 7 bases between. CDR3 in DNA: TGCAGCGTTGTGGGGCCCTCCTACGAGCAGTACTTC. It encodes CSVVGPSYEQYF.

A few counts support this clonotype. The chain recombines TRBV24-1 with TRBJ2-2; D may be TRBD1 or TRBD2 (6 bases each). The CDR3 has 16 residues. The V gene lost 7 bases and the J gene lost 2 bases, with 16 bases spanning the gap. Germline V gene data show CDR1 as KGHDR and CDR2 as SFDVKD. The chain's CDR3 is CATRARGGGNTGELFF. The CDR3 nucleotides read TGTGCCACCAGAGCCCGAGGGGGAGGCAACACCGGGGAGCTGTTTTTT.

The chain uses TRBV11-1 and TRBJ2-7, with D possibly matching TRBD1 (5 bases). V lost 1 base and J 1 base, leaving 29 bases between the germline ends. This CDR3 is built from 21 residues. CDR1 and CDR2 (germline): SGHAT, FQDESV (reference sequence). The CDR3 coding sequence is TGTGCCAGCAGCTTAGGGACAAGTATTTGGAAGGCGGAGTCGGAATCCTACGAGCAGTACTTC. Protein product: CASSLGTSIWKAESESYEQYF. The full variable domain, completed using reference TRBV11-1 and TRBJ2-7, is EAEVAQSPRYKITEKSQAVAFWCDPISGHATLYWYRQILGQGPELLVQFQDESVVDDSQLPKDRFSAERLKGVDSTLKIQPAELGDSAMYLCASSLGTSIWKAESESYEQYFGPGTRLTVT.

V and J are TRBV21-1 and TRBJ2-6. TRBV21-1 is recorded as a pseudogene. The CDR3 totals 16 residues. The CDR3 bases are TGTGCCAGCAGCAAACGGTCTGATTCTGGGGCCAACGTCCTGACTTTC. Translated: CASSKRSDSGANVLTF.

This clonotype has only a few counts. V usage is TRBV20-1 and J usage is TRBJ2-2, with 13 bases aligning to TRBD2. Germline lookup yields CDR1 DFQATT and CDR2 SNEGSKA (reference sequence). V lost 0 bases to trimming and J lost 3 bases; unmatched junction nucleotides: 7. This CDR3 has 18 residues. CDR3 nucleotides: TGCAGTGCTAGAGATCCCCCCACTAGCGGGAGGGACACCGGGGAGCTGTTTTTT. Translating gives CSARDPPTSGRDTGELFF.

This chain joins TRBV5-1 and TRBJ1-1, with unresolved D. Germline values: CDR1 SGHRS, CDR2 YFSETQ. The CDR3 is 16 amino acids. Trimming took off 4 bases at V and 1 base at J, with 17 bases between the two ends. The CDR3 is CASSRFGTHKNTEAFF. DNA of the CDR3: TGCGCCAGCAGCCGGTTTGGAACACACAAGAACACTGAAGCTTTCTTT.